This TCR beta chain was recovered during a study of T cell repertoires in cytomegalovirus infection (dated by TCRdb to 2018 to 2020). Describing the broader study: Donor HLA type was relevant to the analysis, as public TCR beta signatures indicated carriage of CMV infection together with the matching HLA type.

The reads were generated on an Illumina HiSeq 1500. TCRdb's own reprocessing of the public reads used fastp at Q25 and MiXCR and kept productive beta chains. Identical CDR3 proteins give one entry, which carries the most common genes and DNA. For this sample there are 740,000 or so distinct CDR3 sequences; under 40% appear just once. Around 2.6% of the sample belongs to the ten largest clones. This clonotype turned up a few times. The antigen it recognizes is unknown. The sample holds no much larger clone one base away, and base qualities are not on file. On the study overall, not on this receptor specifically: In both this cohort and an independent cohort of over 350 donors, the cumulative frequency of public TCR beta family members distinguished carriers of CMV infection plus the relevant HLA type. The ex vivo response was dominated by HLA-C-restricted CMV-specific TCR beta clonotypes, which also provided the single most frequent clonotype in two of eight donors.

The sequenced material came from PBMCs. The receptor was derived from a human donor in good health (CMV status not recorded). Some clones in this sample may be carry-over from other donors' samples.

The CDR3 reads as follows: CASRARSGTSGGAYNEQFF. DNA sequence: TGTGCCAGTAGGGCCAGATCAGGGACTAGCGGGGGCGCCTACAATGAGCAGTTCTTC. The V and J segments used are TRBV19 and TRBJ2-1; 14 of the junction bases match TRBD2. CDR1 LNHDA and CDR2 SQIVND were looked up in the germline V gene (reference sequence). V loses 6 bases at its end and J loses 2 bases; junction bases beyond the gene matches: 12. The CDR3 goes from the cysteine to the phenylalanine over 19 residues. The entry retains the CDR3 DNA only, 57 bases that are in frame from base 1.